A single sample gave rise to the 10 T cell receptor beta chains below, sequenced in a study of beta chain features in type 1 diabetes. The sequenced template was cDNA made from the entire isolated RNA. Libraries were prepared by immunoSEQ multiplex PCR; TCRdb keeps only in-frame clonotypes and omits some of them. The sample includes around 250,000 clones, around 25% of them seen just once. The antigens for these receptors are not known. The study's findings and limits: Among all four CD4+ subsets, Type 1 diabetes patients had TCRB CDR3s that were moderately but significantly shorter.

The source material was naive CD4+ T cells from blood. The receptors derive from a woman under 40 with type 1 diabetes.

This clone was detected only a few times. The chain combines TRBV10-3 with TRBJ2-3; 8 bases agree with TRBD1. The germline V gene encodes CDR1 ENHRY and CDR2 SYGVKD. The CDR3 length is 13 residues. V shed 9 bases, J shed 1 base, and the junction held 3 bases outside the gene matches. CDR3 nucleotides: TGTGCCATTTCGACAGGGGGCACAGATACGCAGTATTTT. It is translated as CAISTGGTDTQYF.

This chain links TRBV7-3 with TRBJ1-1, with D perhaps TRBD1 (6 bases). The germline CDR1 and CDR2 sequences are SGHTA and FQGTGA. The CDR3 is 14 amino acids. V was clipped by 4 bases and J by 4 bases, with 13 bases between them. For the CDR3, the DNA is TGTGCCAGCAGCTCCGGACAGCCGGGCACTGAAGCTTTCTTT. Translating it yields CASSSGQPGTEAFF.

This rearrangement joins TRBV29-1 to TRBJ1-3; a weak D match, TRBD1 (5 bases). In germline, CDR1 is SQVTM, CDR2 ANQGSEA. The CDR3 runs 13 residues. V shed 2 bases and J shed 0 bases, with 5 bases lying between them. The CDR3 DNA is TGCAGCGTTGAAAGGGGCTCTGGAAACACCATATATTTT. Translated, it gives CSVERGSGNTIYF.

The sample holds a few counts of this clone. The chain recombines TRBV15 with TRBJ1-2; D is unclear. The CDR3 is 16 amino acids. The V gene lost 0 bases and the J gene lost 8 bases, with 19 bases spanning the gap. Germline V lookup: CDR1 LNHNV, CDR2 YYDKDF (reference sequence). CDR3 in amino acids: CATSRDTAQAPKGYTF. The CDR3 bases are TGTGCCACCAGCAGAGATACGGCCCAGGCCCCGAAGGGCTACACCTTC.

This chain connects TRBV5-1 to TRBJ1-1; 8 nucleotides agree with TRBD1. Germline V gives CDR1 SGHRS, CDR2 YFSETQ. CDR3 length: 16 residues. The V gene end was trimmed by 1 base and the J gene end by 3 bases; junction bases not matched to a gene: 8. The CDR3 DNA sequence: TGCGCCAGCAGCTTGCGAGACAGGGGTCGGGACACTGAAGCTTTCTTT. The encoded protein is CASSLRDRGRDTEAFF. Drawing the rest from reference TRBV5-1 and TRBJ1-1, the complete variable domain is KAGVTQTPRYLIKTRGQQVTLSCSPISGHRSVSWYQQTPGQGLQFLFEYFSETQRNKGNFPGRFSGRQFSNSRSEMNVSTLELGDSALYLCASSLRDRGRDTEAFFGQGTRLTVV.

The rearrangement uses TRBV7-3 and TRBJ1-1, with a weak D call TRBD1 (5 bases). This CDR3 contains 14 residues. V lost 5 bases to trimming and J lost 3 bases, with 13 bases between them. Germline V lookup: CDR1 SGHTA, CDR2 FQGTGA. CDR3 in DNA: TGTGCCAGCAGCACGCAGGGTGGCGACACTGAAGCTTTCTTT. It specifies CASSTQGGDTEAFF.

This clone was counted a few times. The chain carries TRBV15 and TRBJ1-1; D may be TRBD1 (5 bases). Germline lookup yields CDR1 LNHNV and CDR2 YYDKDF (reference sequence). The CDR3 has 12 residues. The V and J ends lost 8 bases and 6 bases respectively, with 13 bases between them. In DNA form, the CDR3 reads TGTGCCACCTTCGGGAGGGGAGCTGAAGCTTTCTTT. Protein: CATFGRGAEAFF.

This clone was counted between two and nine times. The chain couples TRBV29-1 to TRBJ2-1; tentatively, D is TRBD1 (6 bases). The V gene's germline CDR1 is SQVTM and CDR2 ANQGSEA. The V end lost 1 base, the J end lost 1 base, and 11 bases lay between the germline ends. The length of the CDR3 is 15 residues. CDR3 sequence reads: CSVEGTARSYNEQFF. Written as DNA, the CDR3 is TGCAGCGTTGAAGGGACAGCCCGATCCTACAATGAGCAGTTCTTC.

This clone was seen just once. This sequence joins TRBV6-5 and TRBJ2-5; 11 bases are a match to TRBD2. V was clipped by 4 bases and J by 4 bases; unmatched bases: 5. CDR1 and CDR2 (germline): MNHEY, SVGAGI. The CDR3 extends over 15 amino acids. In DNA form, the CDR3 reads TGTGCCAGCAGTTGGAATCTAGCGGGAGGAGAGACCCAGTACTTC. It translates to CASSWNLAGGETQYF.

This clone was counted between two and nine times. The chain combines TRBV30 with TRBJ1-4; no firm D call. Germline CDR1 GTSNPN, CDR2 SVGIG (reference sequence). V shed 2 bases and J shed 3 bases, with 10 bases lying between them. CDR3 length: 14 amino acids. In DNA, the CDR3 is TGTGCCTGGAGTCCACAGCTACCTAATGAAAAACTGTTTTTT. Residues: CAWSPQLPNEKLFF.